This entry describes one TCR beta chain. Its specificity is not known. With a J-beta primer mix and a sample-barcoded 5' primer, a second PCR ran roughly 6 to 11 cycles. TCRdb re-derived calls from the 5' RACE reads in MiXCR, one entry per CDR3 protein. This table has roughly 500,000 distinct CDR3 sequences, about 26% appearing once. The data were taken from a study of blood T cells in healthy people across ages. The germline V gene has CDR1 LNHDA and CDR2 SQIVND (reference sequence). The trim removed 7 bases at V and 2 bases at J, leaving 4 bases unmatched. This CDR3 is 13 amino acids long. Study-wide findings and caveats: Older age coincided with a roughly linear decline in TCR beta diversity per million T cells.

Material for sequencing was blood. The chain uses TRBV19 and TRBJ1-1; 7 nucleotides agree with TRBD1. The receptor was derived from a woman in her seventies in good health. CDR3 amino acids: CASTDRINTEAFF. The DNA for the CDR3 is TGTGCCAGTACGGACAGGATAAACACTGAAGCTTTCTTT.